Listed below are T cell receptor beta chains from one sample, sequenced in a study of CD8+ T cells in alopecia areata. Here immunoSEQ multiplex PCR was the method, and the copy in TCRdb shows in-frame clones only, minus some. The table includes 150,000 or so clones, 55% to 75% detected once. The material sequenced was CD4+ T cells sorted from blood, taken at week 4, from a patient treated with tofacitinib. The source of these receptors is a human donor with alopecia areata. The CDR3 runs from the conserved cysteine through the conserved F or W. Each record gives: clone size, J gene, V gene, D gene, CDR3 DNA, CDR3 protein. D genes are given only for firm matches. Part of the rows lack a size; the others show once, few, many or a class for expanded clones.

abundance: -
j_gene: TRBJ2-1
v_gene: TRBV5-1
d_gene: -
CDR3nt: TGCGCCAGCAGCTTGGTTGCGGGACCCGATGAGCAGTTCTTC
CDR3aa: CASSLVAGPDEQFF

abundance: -
j_gene: TRBJ2-7
v_gene: TRBV7-2
d_gene: TRBD2
CDR3nt: TGTGCCAGCAGCTTACCCCGGGCTAGCGGGACCTACGAGCAGTACTTC
CDR3aa: CASSLPRASGTYEQYF

abundance: -
j_gene: TRBJ1-5
v_gene: TRBV30
d_gene: -
CDR3nt: TGTGCCTTGTCCTGGGGTATCAATCAGCCCCAGCATTTT
CDR3aa: CALSWGINQPQHF

abundance: -
j_gene: TRBJ2-7
v_gene: TRBV5-1
d_gene: TRBD1
CDR3nt: TGCGCCAGCAGCTTGTTAGGCCGGACAGGGGGCGACGAGCAGTACTTC
CDR3aa: CASSLLGRTGGDEQYF

abundance: -
j_gene: TRBJ2-5
v_gene: TRBV5-4
d_gene: -
CDR3nt: TGTGCCAGCAGCTTAATCAGCGAGACCCAGTACTTC
CDR3aa: CASSLISETQYF

abundance: -
j_gene: TRBJ1-6
v_gene: TRBV11-3
d_gene: -
CDR3nt: TGTGCCAGCAGCTTAGGGGACGGAGGGATGGGGAATTCACCCCTCCACTTT
CDR3aa: CASSLGDGGMGNSPLHF

abundance: few
j_gene: TRBJ1-1
v_gene: TRBV6-5
d_gene: TRBD1
CDR3nt: TGTGCCAGCAGGCCCCGGGACAGGAACACTGAAGCTTTCTTT
CDR3aa: CASRPRDRNTEAFF

abundance: -
j_gene: TRBJ2-7
v_gene: TRBV30
d_gene: -
CDR3nt: TGTGCCTGGAGTGTAAGTGGCAGGAAATACGAGCAGTACTTC
CDR3aa: CAWSVSGRKYEQYF

abundance: once
j_gene: TRBJ1-5
v_gene: TRBV5-1
d_gene: -
CDR3nt: TGCGCCAGCAGCCCTGGGGCAGGTCCTAGCAATCAGCCCCAGCATTTT
CDR3aa: CASSPGAGPSNQPQHF

abundance: -
j_gene: TRBJ2-3
v_gene: TRBV9
d_gene: TRBD2
CDR3nt: TGTGCCAGCAGCGTAGTAGGTACTAGCGGCCCTCAAGTTACGCAGTATTTT
CDR3aa: CASSVVGTSGPQVTQYF

abundance: -
j_gene: TRBJ1-2
v_gene: TRBV19
d_gene: -
CDR3nt: TGTGCCAGTAAGACCAACTATGGCTACACCTTC
CDR3aa: CASKTNYGYTF

abundance: -
j_gene: TRBJ2-5
v_gene: TRBV30
d_gene: TRBD1
CDR3nt: TGTGCCTGGAGTCTGACAGGGGGCGCAGAGACCCAGTACTTC
CDR3aa: CAWSLTGGAETQYF

abundance: -
j_gene: TRBJ2-6
v_gene: TRBV25-1
d_gene: TRBD1
CDR3nt: TGTGCCAGCAGTGGGACAGGTGCTGGGGCCAACGTCCTGACTTTC
CDR3aa: CASSGTGAGANVLTF

abundance: -
j_gene: TRBJ1-6
v_gene: TRBV2
d_gene: -
CDR3nt: TGTGCCAGCTATCAGGACGCAACTTCACCCCTCCACTTT
CDR3aa: CASYQDATSPLHF

abundance: -
j_gene: TRBJ1-1
v_gene: TRBV4-3
d_gene: -
CDR3nt: TGCGCCAGCAGCCAAGATTACTGGTTCACTGAAGCTTTCTTT
CDR3aa: CASSQDYWFTEAFF

abundance: -
j_gene: TRBJ2-2
v_gene: TRBV5-6
d_gene: TRBD1
CDR3nt: TGTGCCAGCAGCTTGGCAGGGGGCACCGGGGAGCTGTTTTTT
CDR3aa: CASSLAGGTGELFF

abundance: -
j_gene: TRBJ2-7
v_gene: TRBV29-1
d_gene: -
CDR3nt: TGCAGCGTTGAAAACCGTGCAGGGTCCTACGAGCAGTACTTC
CDR3aa: CSVENRAGSYEQYF

abundance: -
j_gene: TRBJ2-5
v_gene: TRBV9
d_gene: -
CDR3nt: TGTGCCAGCAGCGTAGCGGCGGGACAAGAGACCCAGTACTTC
CDR3aa: CASSVAAGQETQYF

abundance: -
j_gene: TRBJ2-7
v_gene: TRBV27
d_gene: -
CDR3nt: TGTGCCAGCTCTACCCAGGGGAGAGGCTCGAACGAGCAGTACTTC
CDR3aa: CASSTQGRGSNEQYF

abundance: few
j_gene: TRBJ1-5
v_gene: TRBV7-8
d_gene: -
CDR3nt: TGTGCCAGCAGCCACTCCCGGGGCAGGCCCGATCAGCCCCAGCATTTT
CDR3aa: CASSHSRGRPDQPQHF

abundance: -
j_gene: TRBJ1-3
v_gene: TRBV30
d_gene: TRBD1
CDR3nt: TGTGCCTGGACAACAGGGGTAGGAAACACCATATATTTT
CDR3aa: CAWTTGVGNTIYF

abundance: -
j_gene: TRBJ2-3
v_gene: TRBV4-2
d_gene: TRBD2
CDR3nt: TGTGCCAGCAGCCAAGGGCTAGCGGGGGGCGGGCTCACAGATACGCAGTATTTT
CDR3aa: CASSQGLAGGGLTDTQYF

abundance: -
j_gene: TRBJ2-7
v_gene: TRBV19
d_gene: -
CDR3nt: TGTGCCACCGGACAAATCTACGAGCAGTACTTC
CDR3aa: CATGQIYEQYF

abundance: -
j_gene: TRBJ2-4
v_gene: TRBV7-2
d_gene: -
CDR3nt: TGTGCCAGCAGCTTAGGGGGATCCCTAGCCAAAAACATTCAGTACTTC
CDR3aa: CASSLGGSLAKNIQYF

abundance: -
j_gene: TRBJ1-2
v_gene: TRBV6-5
d_gene: -
CDR3nt: TGTGCCAGCAGTCAGCCCGGGAGGGATAATGGCTACACCTTC
CDR3aa: CASSQPGRDNGYTF

abundance: -
j_gene: TRBJ1-2
v_gene: TRBV2
d_gene: -
CDR3nt: TGTGCCAGCAGCCCAATCCGTTATGGCTACACCTTC
CDR3aa: CASSPIRYGYTF